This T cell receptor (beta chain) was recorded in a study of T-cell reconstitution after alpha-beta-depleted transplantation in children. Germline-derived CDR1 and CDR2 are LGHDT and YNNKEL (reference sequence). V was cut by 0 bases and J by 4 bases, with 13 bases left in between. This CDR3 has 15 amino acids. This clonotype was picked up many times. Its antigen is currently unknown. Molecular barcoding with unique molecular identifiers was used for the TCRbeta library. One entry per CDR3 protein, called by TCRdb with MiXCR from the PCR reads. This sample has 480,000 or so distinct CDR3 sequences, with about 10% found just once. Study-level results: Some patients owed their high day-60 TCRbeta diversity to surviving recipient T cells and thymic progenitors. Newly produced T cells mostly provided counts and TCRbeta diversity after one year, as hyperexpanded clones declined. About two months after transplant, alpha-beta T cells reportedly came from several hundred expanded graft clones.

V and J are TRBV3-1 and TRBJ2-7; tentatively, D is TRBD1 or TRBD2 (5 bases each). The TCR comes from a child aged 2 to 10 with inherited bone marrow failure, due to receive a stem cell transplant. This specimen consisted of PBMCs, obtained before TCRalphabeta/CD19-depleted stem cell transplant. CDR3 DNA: TGTGCCAGCAGCCAAGAATGGGGGAGCCCATACGAGCAGTACTTC. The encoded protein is CASSQEWGSPYEQYF.